The 15 T cell receptor beta chains below all came from one sample that was sequenced in a study of chemoradiotherapy in HPV16-positive cancers. The method was immunoSEQ multiplex PCR; TCRdb's version includes in-frame clones alone and lacks a portion of them. Here the sample spans just over 15,000 clones, roughly 80% being singletons. This material was acquired from a patient who underwent chemoradiotherapy. These TCRs come from a human donor with HPV-associated anogenital cancer.

The chain recombines TRBV27 with TRBJ1-5; unclear D gene. This CDR3 has 12 amino acids. Germline loops: CDR1 MNHEY, CDR2 SMNVEV (reference sequence). V lost 5 bases, J lost 5 bases, and 7 bases lay in between. DNA of the CDR3: TGTGCCAGCAGTACCAATTATCAGCCCCAGCATTTT. Its translation is CASSTNYQPQHF.

The CDR3 reads CASSLGTGFAYEQYF. The CDR3 DNA reads as TGTGCCAGCAGTTTAGGGACAGGGTTCGCCTACGAGCAGTACTTC. V is TRBV27 and J is TRBJ2-7; 9 nucleotides line up with TRBD1. Germline V gene data show CDR1 as MNHEY and CDR2 as SMNVEV (reference sequence). Trimming took 2 bases from V and 2 from J; bases not matched to a gene: 4. CDR3 size: 15 residues.

This clone was seen a few times. The chain recombines TRBV7-2 with TRBJ1-5; D call uncertain. Germline V lookup: CDR1 SGHTA, CDR2 FQGNSA. The V and J ends lost 5 bases and 3 bases respectively, with 5 bases between them. The CDR3 extends over 12 amino acids. The CDR3 is CASSHPNQPQHF. Here the CDR3 DNA reads TGTGCCAGCAGCCACCCCAATCAGCCCCAGCATTTT. The full variable domain, with the rest looked up from reference TRBV7-2 and TRBJ1-5, is GAGVSQSPSNKVTEKGKDVELRCDPISGHTALYWYRQSLGQGLEFLIYFQGNSAPDKSGLPSDRFSAERTGGSVSTLTIQRTQQEDSAVYLCASSHPNQPQHFGDGTRLSIL.

The chain couples TRBV11-2 to TRBJ1-1; D is uncertain. Germline CDR1 SGHAT, CDR2 FQNNGV. CDR3 size: 13 residues. Trimming took 0 bases from V and 4 from J, leaving 6 bases between them. The CDR3 here is CASSLDRGTEAFF. Written as DNA, the CDR3 is TGTGCCAGCAGCTTAGATCGAGGCACTGAAGCTTTCTTT. Together with reference TRBV11-2 and TRBJ1-1, the CDR3 gives the full variable domain: EAGVAQSPRYKIIEKRQSVAFWCNPISGHATLYWYQQILGQGPKLLIQFQNNGVVDDSQLPKDRFSAERLKGVDSTLKIQPAKLEDSAVYLCASSLDRGTEAFFGQGTRLTVV.

V gene TRBV7-8 combines with J gene TRBJ1-1, with D possibly TRBD1 on 5 matching bases. CDR3 length equals 13 residues. Germline V lookup: CDR1 SGHVS, CDR2 FQNEAQ. Deletions cut 5 bases from V and 6 bases from J, with 13 bases between. The CDR3 is CASSQSGYAEAFF. CDR3 DNA sequence: TGTGCCAGCAGCCAATCAGGGTACGCTGAAGCTTTCTTT.

The chain has TRBV4-1 and TRBJ2-5; TRBD2 aligns across 12 bases. The germline V gene has CDR1 MGHRA and CDR2 YSYEKL. The CDR3 covers 17 residues. J lost 2 bases, V lost 0 bases, and 4 bases had no gene match. The DNA of the CDR3 is TGCGCCAGCAGCCAAGAACGACTAGCGGGGGCTCAAGAGACCCAGTACTTC. Translation: CASSQERLAGAQETQYF.

The chain carries TRBV30 and TRBJ1-5, with 9 bases identical to TRBD1. With 3 bases clipped from V and 7 bases from J, the junction kept 7 bases outside the gene matches. Per the germline V gene, CDR1 is GTSNPN and CDR2 is SVGIG (reference sequence). The CDR3 is made up of 14 amino acids. This CDR3 reads CAWRVGTGNQPQHF. CDR3 DNA sequence: TGTGCCTGGAGGGTTGGGACAGGGAACCAGCCCCAGCATTTT. Full variable domain (missing parts from reference TRBV30 and TRBJ1-5): SQTIHQWPATLVQPVGSPLSLECTVEGTSNPNLYWYRQAAGRGLQLLFYSVGIGQISSEVPQNLSASRPQDRQFILSSKKLLLSDSGFYLCAWRVGTGNQPQHFGDGTRLSIL.

This chain connects TRBV7-8 to TRBJ1-6; 12 nucleotides match TRBD1. The CDR3 has 18 amino acids. J was trimmed by 8 bases and V by 0 bases; bases with no gene match: 8. The germline V gene has CDR1 SGHVS and CDR2 FQNEAQ. CDR3 sequence reads: CASSLATGTGGLDSPLHF. In DNA, the CDR3 is TGTGCCAGCAGCTTAGCGACGGGGACAGGGGGCTTGGATTCACCCCTCCACTTT. The entire variable domain, with the rest obtained from reference TRBV7-8 and TRBJ1-6, is as follows: GAGVSQSPRYKVAKRGQDVALRCDPISGHVSLFWYQQALGQGPEFLTYFQNEAQLDKSGLPSDRFFAERPEGSVSTLKIQRTQQEDSAVYLCASSLATGTGGLDSPLHFGNGTRLTVT.

Only one count was recorded for this clone. This rearrangement joins TRBV7-8 to TRBJ2-4; 9 nucleotides match TRBD1. This CDR3 has 13 amino acids. Germline trimming cut 5 bases from V and 8 bases from J; bases unmatched to any gene: 4. The germline CDR1 and CDR2 sequences are SGHVS and FQNEAQ. For the CDR3, the DNA is TGTGCCAGCAGCACGACAGGGGGTGACATTCAGTACTTC. It codes for CASSTTGGDIQYF. The full variable domain, its missing parts supplied by reference TRBV7-8 and TRBJ2-4, is GAGVSQSPRYKVAKRGQDVALRCDPISGHVSLFWYQQALGQGPEFLTYFQNEAQLDKSGLPSDRFFAERPEGSVSTLKIQRTQQEDSAVYLCASSTTGGDIQYFGAGTRLSVL.

This chain uses TRBV20-1 with TRBJ2-7; D possibly uses TRBD1 or TRBD2 (6 bases each). The germline V and J ends were trimmed by 5 bases and 6 bases, with 11 bases remaining between them. This CDR3 spans 11 amino acids. Germline assignment: CDR1 DFQATT and CDR2 SNEGSKA (reference sequence). The CDR3 is CSAERGAEQYF. The CDR3 coding sequence is TGCAGTGCTGAAAGGGGGGCCGAGCAGTACTTC.

The chain uses TRBV4-3 and TRBJ1-3, with a tentative D call TRBD1 (5 bases). CDR3 size: 16 residues. The V end was cut by 4 bases, the J end by 2 bases, with 15 bases between. Germline V gene data show CDR1 as LGHNA and CDR2 as YSLEER. The CDR3 is CASSRTGAPPGNTIYF. The CDR3 DNA sequence: TGCGCCAGCAGCCGCACAGGAGCCCCTCCTGGAAACACCATATATTTT.

A few counts support this clone. This rearrangement joins TRBV6-5 to TRBJ1-3; D is undetermined. The length of the CDR3 is 12 residues. Germline values: CDR1 MNHEY, CDR2 SVGAGI. V dropped 6 bases and J dropped 0 bases, with 3 bases sitting between them. DNA for the CDR3: TGTGCCAGCAGGTCCTCTGGAAACACCATATATTTT. It codes for CASRSSGNTIYF.

The chain couples TRBV7-6 to TRBJ2-1, with 10 nucleotides matching TRBD1. With V trimmed by 5 bases and J by 8 bases, 15 bases remained unmatched. CDR3 length: 17 amino acids. Germline CDR1 and CDR2: SGHVS and FNYEAQ. The CDR3 loop reads CASSRLGTGDRGDEQFF. The CDR3 nucleotides read TGTGCCAGCAGCCGCCTCGGGACAGGGGATAGAGGCGATGAGCAGTTCTTC. Combining the CDR3 with reference TRBV7-6 and TRBJ2-1 gives the whole variable domain GAGVSQSPRYKVTKRGQDVALRCDPISGHVSLYWYRQALGQGPEFLTYFNYEAQQDKSGLPNDRFSAERPEGSISTLTIQRTEQRDSAMYRCASSRLGTGDRGDEQFFGPGTRLTVL.

The chain carries TRBV5-1 and TRBJ2-7, with D possibly TRBD1 on 7 matching bases. This CDR3 contains 16 residues. Trimming removed 4 bases from V and 5 bases from J, with 22 bases in between. Per the germline V gene, CDR1 is SGHRS and CDR2 is YFSETQ. DNA for the CDR3: TGCGCCAGCAGCCTCGGCCTTGGAGGGACAGTCCACGAGCAGTACTTC. This translates into CASSLGLGGTVHEQYF. The variable domain in full, with the rest retrieved from reference TRBV5-1 and TRBJ2-7, is KAGVTQTPRYLIKTRGQQVTLSCSPISGHRSVSWYQQTPGQGLQFLFEYFSETQRNKGNFPGRFSGRQFSNSRSEMNVSTLELGDSALYLCASSLGLGGTVHEQYFGPGTRLTVT.

J is TRBJ1-2 and V is TRBV25-1; no clear D gene. This CDR3 contains 15 residues. Germline values: CDR1 MGHDK, CDR2 SYGVNS. The V end was cut by 6 bases, the J end by 8 bases, with 22 bases between. The CDR3 loop is CASSQSRTARRGYTF. In DNA form, the CDR3 reads TGTGCCAGCAGCCAATCACGGACGGCGAGGAGGGGCTACACCTTC.